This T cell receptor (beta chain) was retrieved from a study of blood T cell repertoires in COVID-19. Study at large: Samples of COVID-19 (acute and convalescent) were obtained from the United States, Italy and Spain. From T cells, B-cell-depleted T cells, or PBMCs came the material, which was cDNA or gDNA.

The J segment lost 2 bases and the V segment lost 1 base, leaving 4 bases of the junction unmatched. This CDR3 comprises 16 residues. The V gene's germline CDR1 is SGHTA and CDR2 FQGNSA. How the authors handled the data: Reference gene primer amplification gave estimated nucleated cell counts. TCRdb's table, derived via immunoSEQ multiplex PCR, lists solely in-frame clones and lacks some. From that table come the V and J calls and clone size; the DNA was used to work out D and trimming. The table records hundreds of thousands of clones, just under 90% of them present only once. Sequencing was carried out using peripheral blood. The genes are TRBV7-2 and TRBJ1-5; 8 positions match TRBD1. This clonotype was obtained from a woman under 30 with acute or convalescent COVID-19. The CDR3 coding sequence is TGTGCCAGCAGCTTAGGGCAGGGGGCCGGCAATCAGCCCCAGCATTTT. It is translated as CASSLGQGAGNQPQHF.